The rows below give T cell receptor beta chains drawn from one sample of a study of T-cell reconstitution after alpha-beta-depleted transplantation in children. TCRdb recomputed calls from the PCR reads with MiXCR, one row per CDR3 protein. Of about 300,000 distinct CDR3 sequences in the sample, around 10% were seen once. Here the sequenced sample was PBMCs, taken before TCRalphabeta/CD19-depleted stem cell transplant. Receptors were obtained from a boy younger than two with acute myeloid leukemia, due to receive a stem cell transplant. The CDR3 runs from the conserved cysteine through the conserved F or W. D genes are given only for firm matches. A row's size may be missing; if present it is once, few, many or a size class.

d_gene: NA
v_gene: TRBV28
abundance: few
j_gene: TRBJ2-6
CDR3aa: CASGTTGAGANVLTF
CDR3nt: TGTGCCAGCGGTACAACAGGTGCTGGGGCCAACGTCCTGACTTTC

d_gene: TRBD1
v_gene: TRBV11-1
abundance: once
j_gene: TRBJ2-5
CDR3aa: CASSEGQGRESQYF
CDR3nt: TGTGCCAGCAGCGAAGGACAGGGGAGAGAGTCCCAGTACTTC

d_gene: NA
v_gene: TRBV5-1
abundance: many
j_gene: TRBJ2-2
CDR3aa: CASSLPLGPSDTGELFF
CDR3nt: TGCGCCAGCAGCTTGCCATTGGGACCGTCAGACACCGGGGAGCTGTTTTTT

d_gene: TRBD2
v_gene: TRBV28
abundance: many
j_gene: TRBJ2-3
CDR3aa: CASSFLTSSDTQYF
CDR3nt: TGTGCCAGCAGTTTTCTGACTAGCTCAGATACGCAGTATTTT

d_gene: NA
v_gene: TRBV2
abundance: many
j_gene: TRBJ2-5
CDR3aa: CASSEGVQTETQYF
CDR3nt: TGTGCCAGCAGTGAAGGGGTACAGACTGAGACCCAGTACTTC

d_gene: TRBD1
v_gene: TRBV20-1
abundance: many
j_gene: TRBJ2-5
CDR3aa: CSVWDRALQETQYF
CDR3nt: TGCAGTGTTTGGGACAGGGCGCTCCAAGAGACCCAGTACTTC

d_gene: TRBD1
v_gene: TRBV10-3
abundance: many
j_gene: TRBJ1-6
CDR3aa: CAISEGQGDSPLHF
CDR3nt: TGTGCCATCAGCGAAGGACAGGGAGATTCACCCCTCCACTTT

d_gene: NA
v_gene: TRBV24-1
abundance: NA
j_gene: TRBJ2-1
CDR3aa: CATPGTYYNEQFF
CDR3nt: TGTGCCACCCCCGGGACTTACTACAATGAGCAGTTCTTC

d_gene: NA
v_gene: TRBV5-1
abundance: many
j_gene: TRBJ2-5
CDR3aa: CASSLVQETQYF
CDR3nt: TGTGCCAGCAGCTTAGTCCAAGAGACCCAGTACTTC

d_gene: TRBD2
v_gene: TRBV10-3
abundance: many
j_gene: TRBJ2-1
CDR3aa: CAISERGPSYNEQFF
CDR3nt: TGTGCCATCAGCGAGCGGGGGCCCTCCTACAATGAGCAGTTCTTC

d_gene: NA
v_gene: TRBV11-2
abundance: many
j_gene: TRBJ2-1
CDR3aa: CASSLDGASRSEQFF
CDR3nt: TGTGCCAGCAGCTTAGACGGTGCTAGTCGGAGTGAGCAGTTCTTC

d_gene: NA
v_gene: TRBV12-3/TRBV12-4
abundance: many
j_gene: TRBJ2-2
CDR3aa: CASTLSQGSTGELFF
CDR3nt: TGTGCCAGCACCTTGAGTCAGGGTAGTACCGGGGAGCTGTTTTTT

d_gene: NA
v_gene: TRBV5-1
abundance: many
j_gene: TRBJ1-1
CDR3aa: CASSLAIRRNTEAFF
CDR3nt: TGCGCCAGCAGCTTGGCCATCAGGAGGAACACTGAAGCTTTCTTT

d_gene: NA
v_gene: TRBV20-1
abundance: few
j_gene: TRBJ2-5
CDR3aa: CSAPPRGGMYQETQYF
CDR3nt: TGCAGTGCCCCACCACGGGGCGGTATGTACCAAGAGACCCAGTACTTC

d_gene: TRBD1
v_gene: TRBV6-5
abundance: many
j_gene: TRBJ1-1
CDR3aa: CASSYGQGANTEAFF
CDR3nt: TGTGCCAGCAGTTACGGGCAGGGGGCGAACACTGAAGCTTTCTTT

d_gene: TRBD2
v_gene: TRBV11-2
abundance: NA
j_gene: TRBJ2-3
CDR3aa: CASSPSGRRDTQYF
CDR3nt: TGTGCCAGCAGCCCCAGCGGGAGGCGAGATACGCAGTATTTT

d_gene: TRBD1
v_gene: TRBV5-1
abundance: many
j_gene: TRBJ1-5
CDR3aa: CASSLGDRGLGQPQHF
CDR3nt: TGCGCCAGCAGCTTGGGGGACAGGGGGCTGGGACAGCCCCAGCATTTT

d_gene: NA
v_gene: TRBV5-6
abundance: many
j_gene: TRBJ2-5
CDR3aa: CASSLAEKARQRETQYF
CDR3nt: TGTGCCAGCAGCTTGGCCGAGAAAGCCCGACAGAGGGAGACCCAGTACTTC

d_gene: NA
v_gene: TRBV5-6
abundance: many
j_gene: TRBJ2-5
CDR3aa: CASREGGQGVQETQYF
CDR3nt: TGTGCCAGCAGAGAAGGGGGGCAGGGCGTGCAAGAGACCCAGTACTTC

d_gene: TRBD1
v_gene: TRBV5-1
abundance: many
j_gene: TRBJ1-6
CDR3aa: CASSFGTGVLALHF
CDR3nt: TGCGCCAGCAGCTTCGGGACAGGGGTTTTAGCCCTCCACTTT

d_gene: NA
v_gene: TRBV11-2
abundance: many
j_gene: TRBJ2-7
CDR3aa: CASSLDSGHVFMNEQYF
CDR3nt: TGTGCCAGCAGCTTAGATTCGGGCCATGTGTTTATGAACGAGCAGTACTTC

d_gene: NA
v_gene: TRBV11-1
abundance: many
j_gene: TRBJ1-1
CDR3aa: CASSAGGGTEAFF
CDR3nt: TGTGCCAGCAGCGCCGGTGGGGGGACTGAAGCTTTCTTT

d_gene: TRBD1
v_gene: TRBV28
abundance: many
j_gene: TRBJ2-3
CDR3aa: CASSHPTGPTDTQYF
CDR3nt: TGTGCCAGCAGTCACCCGACAGGGCCCACAGATACGCAGTATTTT

d_gene: NA
v_gene: TRBV7-2
abundance: NA
j_gene: TRBJ1-2
CDR3aa: CASSLIAFDGYTF
CDR3nt: TGTGCCAGCAGCTTAATAGCCTTCGATGGCTACACCTTC

d_gene: NA
v_gene: TRBV5-1
abundance: many
j_gene: TRBJ2-3
CDR3aa: CASSLEISGVSDTQYF
CDR3nt: TGCGCCAGCAGCTTGGAGATTAGCGGCGTCTCAGATACGCAGTATTTT

d_gene: NA
v_gene: TRBV6-2/TRBV6-3
abundance: many
j_gene: TRBJ2-1
CDR3aa: CASSDDRLQDNEQFF
CDR3nt: TGTGCCAGCAGTGACGACAGGTTACAGGACAATGAGCAGTTCTTC

d_gene: NA
v_gene: TRBV25-1
abundance: NA
j_gene: TRBJ2-5
CDR3aa: CASSARKGTQYF
CDR3nt: TGTGCCAGCAGTGCCCGAAAGGGGACCCAGTACTTC

d_gene: NA
v_gene: TRBV29-1
abundance: many
j_gene: TRBJ2-1
CDR3aa: CSVAPQFDEQFF
CDR3nt: TGCAGCGTTGCACCTCAATTCGATGAGCAGTTCTTC

d_gene: TRBD2
v_gene: TRBV3-1
abundance: NA
j_gene: TRBJ2-7
CDR3aa: CASSQASGVWEQYF
CDR3nt: TGTGCCAGCAGCCAAGCTAGCGGGGTGTGGGAGCAGTACTTC

d_gene: TRBD1
v_gene: TRBV29-1
abundance: many
j_gene: TRBJ2-1
CDR3aa: CSPGQGLDEQFF
CDR3nt: TGCAGCCCCGGACAGGGACTGGATGAGCAGTTCTTC

d_gene: NA
v_gene: TRBV6-1
abundance: many
j_gene: TRBJ2-6
CDR3aa: CASSPAGTEGANVLTF
CDR3nt: TGTGCCAGCAGTCCCGCGGGGACGGAAGGGGCCAACGTCCTGACTTTC

d_gene: TRBD2
v_gene: TRBV6-2/TRBV6-3
abundance: many
j_gene: TRBJ2-3
CDR3aa: CASSYSGLAVDTQYF
CDR3nt: TGTGCCAGCAGTTACTCAGGACTAGCGGTCGATACGCAGTATTTT